Detailed here is one TCR beta chain. Its antigen is undetermined. The data stem from a study of OX40 agonist ivuxolimab in advanced cancers. As for the study in general: Of the participants, approximately 38% had some prior anti-PD-1, anti-PD-L1 or anti-CTLA-4 therapy, which was allowed. Among those treated, three patients had partial responses, one with hepatocellular carcinoma and two with cutaneous melanoma. Study-wide results and limits: At doses 0.1 to 3.0 mg/kg, CD4+ and CD8+ clones expanded.

The length of the CDR3 is 18 residues. V gave up 6 bases and J gave up 6 bases; unmatched junction bases: 19. CDR1 SEHNR and CDR2 FQNEAQ come from the germline V gene (reference sequence). Libraries were prepared by immunoSEQ multiplex PCR; TCRdb keeps only in-frame clonotypes and omits some of them. The table includes fewer than 50,000 clones, 88% detected once. The sequences come from CD4+ or CD8+ T cells sorted from blood, collected in a trial of the OX40 agonist ivuxolimab. The sequence came from an adult with an advanced solid tumor such as melanoma, head and neck, liver or kidney cancer. The chain carries TRBV7-9 and TRBJ1-2, with TRBD1 identical over 10 bases. As DNA, the CDR3 is TGTGCCAGCAGGCCTCCCGGGGACAGGGGCATCGAAGGGGATGGCTACACCTTC. Translated: CASRPPGDRGIEGDGYTF.